A single sample gave rise to the 26 T cell receptor beta chains below, sequenced in a study of T cells after yellow fever vaccination. TCRdb redid the calling of the 5' RACE reads with MiXCR, one entry per CDR3 protein. The repertoire includes approximately 330,000 distinct CDR3 sequences, around 12% of them detected once, and 2.5% to 4% sits in the top ten. The sample consisted of CD4+ T cells sorted from PBMCs, taken 15 days after the yellow fever booster vaccination. The receptor source for this set is a man between 18 and 29 years old who received the YFV17D yellow fever vaccine.

This chain links TRBV6-5 with TRBJ1-1; no firm D call. This CDR3 is 16 amino acids long. CDR1 is MNHEY, CDR2 SVGAGI, per germline. Trimming shortened V by 10 bases and J by 1 base, and 22 bases separated the two germline ends. The CDR3, as DNA: TGTGCCATATTCGTCCGACACGGAAAAGGGAACACTGAAGCTTTCTTT. This gives the protein CAIFVRHGKGNTEAFF.

The sample holds a few counts of this clonotype. V is TRBV4-3 and J is TRBJ1-5; D unresolved. The V end lost 8 bases, the J end lost 3 bases, and 32 bases lay between the germline ends. Germline V CDR1 and CDR2: LGHNA, YSLEER. The CDR3 sequence is 20 residues long. DNA for the CDR3: TGCGCCAGCGGGTTATCGCAGGAGCCAACCAATGATTTTCACAATCAGCCCCAGCATTTT. Translating gives CASGLSQEPTNDFHNQPQHF.

Only a few counts were recorded for this clonotype. V and J are TRBV12-3 or TRBV12-4 and TRBJ1-2; tentatively, D is TRBD1 (5 bases). This CDR3 is built from 14 residues. The V gene lost 4 bases and the J gene lost 0 bases, with 9 bases spanning the gap. CDR3 in DNA: TGTGCCAGCAGTTATAGGGGAGCTAACTATGGCTACACCTTC. Translating it yields CASSYRGANYGYTF.

This clonotype turned up a few times. This chain uses TRBV2 with TRBJ1-2; D possibly corresponds to TRBD1 (5 bases). There are 15 residues in the CDR3. V lost 2 bases, J lost 5 bases, and 15 bases lay in between. Germline lookup yields CDR1 SNHLY and CDR2 FYNNEI. Written as DNA, the CDR3 is TGTGCCAGCAGTGAAATGGCCTGGAGGGGATATGGCTACACCTTC. Translating gives CASSEMAWRGYGYTF.

This clonotype has a count of ten or more. The CDR3 sequence is CASSRTSTDTQYF. For the CDR3, the DNA is TGTGCCAGCAGCCGGACTAGCACAGATACGCAGTATTTT. The rearrangement uses TRBV7-2 and TRBJ2-3; D might be TRBD2 (5 bases). Per the germline V gene, CDR1 is SGHTA and CDR2 is FQGNSA. V gave up 5 bases and J gave up 0 bases, with 6 bases separating them. The CDR3 is 13 residues long.

This clonotype was seen only a few times. The chain combines TRBV12-3 or TRBV12-4 with TRBJ2-2; D perhaps matches TRBD1 (6 bases). This CDR3 region has 13 residues. Trimming removed 7 bases at V and 11 bases at J, with 17 bases between. This CDR3 is CASTLATGTELFF. CDR3 coding DNA: TGTGCCAGCACTCTCGCCACCGGGACAGAGCTGTTTTTT.

This clonotype was picked up a small number of times. The chain couples TRBV14 to TRBJ2-3; D call uncertain. V lost 1 base and J lost 4, with 12 bases in between. The CDR3 has 15 amino acids. Germline V gives CDR1 SGHDN, CDR2 FVKESK. CDR3 DNA sequence: TGTGCCAGCAGCCAAGTGTGGCTAGATCCAGATACGCAGTATTTT. It is translated as CASSQVWLDPDTQYF.

This chain joins TRBV27 and TRBJ1-3, with unresolved D. Trimming shortened V by 6 bases and J by 4 bases, and 10 bases separated the two germline ends. CDR3 length equals 13 residues. Germline CDR1 and CDR2: MNHEY and SMNVEV (reference sequence). In DNA, the CDR3 is TGTGCCAGCAGCGAAGGATTAGGAAACACCATATATTTT. Translating gives CASSEGLGNTIYF.

V usage is TRBV2 and J usage is TRBJ1-1; tentatively, D is TRBD1 (5 bases). Germline CDR1 is SNHLY and CDR2 is FYNNEI. V shed 7 bases and J shed 0 bases, with 15 bases lying between them. The CDR3 has 15 residues. CDR3 sequence reads: CASTAPGPVNTEAFF. For the CDR3, the DNA is TGTGCCAGCACGGCCCCAGGGCCGGTGAACACTGAAGCTTTCTTT.

The V and J genes are TRBV10-3 and TRBJ1-1, with D perhaps TRBD1 (5 bases). The CDR3 has 14 residues. V lost 5 bases and J 5 bases, leaving 15 bases between the germline ends. Germline assignment: CDR1 ENHRY and CDR2 SYGVKD. CDR3 residues: CAISPGRGGTEAFF. CDR3 nucleotides: TGTGCCATCAGTCCTGGGAGGGGCGGAACTGAAGCTTTCTTT.

The J gene is TRBJ2-3, the V gene TRBV3-1; 11 bases map to TRBD2. This CDR3 comprises 18 residues. CDR1 LGHDT and CDR2 YNNKEL come from the germline V gene (reference sequence). The V gene end was trimmed by 4 bases and the J gene end by 5 bases; junction bases not matched to a gene: 14. The CDR3 loop reads CASSLTRVGTSGGDTQYF. The CDR3 DNA sequence: TGTGCCAGCAGCCTTACACGAGTGGGGACTAGCGGCGGAGATACGCAGTATTTT.

The chain combines TRBV6-1 with TRBJ1-5; D may be TRBD1 (6 bases). CDR3 length: 14 residues. Trimming cost V 4 bases and J 6 bases, with 13 bases left between them. From germline, CDR1 is MNHNS and CDR2 SASEGT. The CDR3 loop reads CASSVPGAGQPQHF. CDR3 DNA sequence: TGTGCCAGCAGTGTTCCGGGGGCTGGTCAGCCCCAGCATTTT.

This clonotype appeared a few times. The chain links TRBV20-1 to TRBJ2-7; 7 positions agree with TRBD1. Trimming removed 0 bases from V and 4 bases from J; junction bases left unmatched: 6. The germline V gene has CDR1 DFQATT and CDR2 SNEGSKA (reference sequence). The CDR3 is 14 residues long. CDR3 sequence: CSARDKGAGYEQYF. CDR3 nucleotide sequence: TGCAGTGCTAGAGATAAGGGGGCAGGATACGAGCAGTACTTC.

The chain has TRBV25-1 and TRBJ2-1; the D is unclear. CDR3 length: 11 amino acids. Germline CDR1 is MGHDK and CDR2 is SYGVNS. V lost 7 bases, J lost 4 bases, and 5 bases lay in between. As DNA, the CDR3 is TGTGCCAGCATGCAGTACAATGAGCAGTTCTTC. This translates into CASMQYNEQFF.

This clonotype came up a few times. The chain couples TRBV5-1 to TRBJ1-2; no definite D call. The CDR3 consists of 13 residues. V lost 0 bases and J 8 bases, leaving 11 bases between the germline ends. Germline values: CDR1 SGHRS, CDR2 YFSETQ. CDR3 region: CASSLAGADGYTF. The CDR3, as DNA: TGCGCCAGCAGCTTGGCTGGTGCGGACGGCTACACCTTC.

V and J are TRBV4-2 and TRBJ2-1, with TRBD2 as a possible D gene (5 bases). The CDR3 spans 14 residues. Germline V gives CDR1 LGHNA, CDR2 YNFKEQ. Trimming took 1 base from V and 4 from J, leaving 8 bases between them. The CDR3 region has the DNA TGTGCCAGCAGCCAAGTCGCGGGTTACAATGAGCAGTTCTTC. Translation gives CASSQVAGYNEQFF.

The J gene is TRBJ2-7, the V gene TRBV20-1, with 9 bases fitting TRBD2. V lost 3 bases and J lost 2; bases outside the gene matches: 5. There are 14 residues in the CDR3. Per germline, CDR1 DFQATT and CDR2 SNEGSKA (reference sequence). CDR3 protein: CSARNVAGAYEQYF. Here the CDR3 DNA reads TGCAGTGCTAGGAACGTAGCGGGGGCCTACGAGCAGTACTTC.

The rearrangement joins TRBV6-5 to TRBJ2-2; D is perhaps TRBD1 (5 bases). Between the trimmed V and J ends, which lost 1 base and 8 bases, there was a span of 11 bases. This CDR3 has 14 residues. The V gene's germline CDR1 is MNHEY and CDR2 SVGAGI. This chain's CDR3 is CASSYWGRGGELFF. CDR3 sequence (DNA): TGTGCCAGCAGTTACTGGGGCCGTGGGGGGGAGCTGTTTTTT.

This clonotype occurred a few times. The CDR3: CASSIMGPNEKLFF. Written as DNA, the CDR3 is TGTGCCAGTAGTATTATGGGGCCGAATGAAAAACTGTTTTTT. The J gene is TRBJ1-4, the V gene TRBV19, with a possible D match to TRBD1 (5 bases). In germline, CDR1 is LNHDA, CDR2 SQIVND (reference sequence). The ends were cut back, 3 bases at V and 5 bases at J, with 10 bases in the middle. The CDR3 sequence is 14 residues long.

This clonotype has a handful of counts. The V gene is TRBV6-6, the J gene TRBJ1-1; perhaps TRBD1 as D (6 bases). Trimming pared 5 bases from V and 11 bases from J, leaving 12 bases between. Germline V lookup: CDR1 MNHNY, CDR2 SVGAGI (reference sequence). The CDR3 is 11 amino acids. CDR3 region: CASSHREVAFF. The DNA of the CDR3 is TGTGCCAGCAGTCACAGGGAGGTGGCTTTCTTT.

The chain joins TRBV12-3 or TRBV12-4 to TRBJ1-2; the D is unclear. This CDR3 is 11 amino acids long. Trimming removed 7 bases from V and 8 bases from J, with 11 bases in between. As DNA, the CDR3 is TGTGCCAGCACCCAGGAGGGCGGCTACACCTTC. Its protein is CASTQEGGYTF.

This clonotype was observed a few times. The chain uses TRBV9 and TRBJ2-1, with TRBD1 matching 7 bases. Germline CDR1 reads SGDLS; CDR2 reads YYNGEE. The CDR3 loop spans 15 amino acids. With 1 base clipped from V and 9 bases from J, the junction kept 10 bases outside the gene matches. The CDR3 DNA reads TGTGCCAGCAGCGTAAAGGGGGCGCCTCTCGGTGAGCAGTTCTTC. It yields the protein CASSVKGAPLGEQFF. Full variable domain (remainder filled in from reference TRBV9 and TRBJ2-1): DSGVTQTPKHLITATGQRVTLRCSPRSGDLSVYWYQQSLDQGLQFLIQYYNGEERAKGNILERFSAQQFPDLHSELNLSSLELGDSALYFCASSVKGAPLGEQFFGPGTRLTVL.

This clonotype was picked up many times. The V gene is TRBV12-3 or TRBV12-4, the J gene TRBJ1-2; D is unresolved. The CDR3 length is 13 residues. V lost 8 bases, J lost 7 bases, and 17 bases lay in between. The CDR3 DNA reads TGTGCCAGCTCGGCAGGCTGGAGCGGTGGCTACACCTTC. Amino acids: CASSAGWSGGYTF.

This chain connects TRBV13 to TRBJ1-2; D uncertain. The germline V gene encodes CDR1 PRHDT and CDR2 FYEKMQ (reference sequence). Trimming pared 5 bases from V and 6 bases from J, leaving 7 bases between. CDR3 length: 11 amino acids. CDR3 sequence (DNA): TGTGCCAGCAGCCCCGGGAATGGCTACACCTTC. It is translated as CASSPGNGYTF.

The J gene is TRBJ1-2, the V gene TRBV12-3 or TRBV12-4; D gene uncertain. The CDR3 consists of 13 residues. V dropped 5 bases and J dropped 4 bases, with 11 bases sitting between them. The CDR3: CASSLQRSYGYTF. The CDR3 DNA is TGTGCCAGCAGTCTACAGAGGTCCTATGGCTACACCTTC.

V is TRBV6-2 or TRBV6-3 and J is TRBJ2-5; 8 bases are a match to TRBD2. The length of the CDR3 is 14 residues. Germline CDR1 MNHEY, CDR2 SVGEGT. The junction had 5 bases not matched to a gene; V was cut back by 6 bases and J by 2 bases. The CDR3 loop reads CASRVLAVQETQYF. As DNA, the CDR3 is TGTGCCAGCAGGGTACTAGCGGTGCAAGAGACCCAGTACTTC.